This T cell receptor beta chain was captured in a study of cytomegalovirus exposure and HLA in healthy donors (TCRdb year 2017). As for the study more broadly: An earlier analysis of roughly 610 of the donors reported approximately 300 Gb of sequence data and 95 million to 140 million unique TCR beta sequences obtained from around 180 million T cells. Rather than using new phenotypic data, the later analysis identified candidate immune exposures from TCR beta sequences and from how often those sequences occurred across donors. A later genetic analysis took genome-wide SNP genotypes for about 65% of the roughly 670 donors and used that subset as a discovery cohort. In addition to the first cohort of 666 subjects, a separate validation cohort of some 120 different subjects was used. Donor age, sex, ethnicity and CMV serostatus were collected together with the repertoire data. The genetic ancestry cluster associated with self-reported Caucasian donors included approximately 85% of the 300 to 400 genotyped donors. The number of donors typed differed by locus, with roughly 620-630 for A, B, C, DRB1 and DQB1, 522 for DQA1, approximately 570 for DPA1, and some 440 for DPB1. To predict cytomegalovirus infection status, the study brought together high-throughput TCR immunosequencing, statistical association of individual TCRs with disease status, and machine learning. All discovery cohort repertoires had been generated using a single sequencing platform. Among around 400 genotyped donors of the cohort, an average of approximately 220,000 unique TCR beta nucleotide sequences was sequenced per donor, of which roughly 18% were non-productive. A later analysis re-analyzed previously published TCR beta repertoires from several hundred donors and added high-resolution HLA genotyping to study TCR occurrence patterns. HLA typing included class I and class II loci at four-digit resolution. A handful of DR-DQ haplotypes were handled as single units for association and clustering because linkage in the cohort was strong. The study used immunosequencing to profile the T cell repertoires of about 670 subjects and linked those repertoires to cytomegalovirus serostatus. The study aimed to test whether signatures of past pathogen exposure could be identified by cataloging public T cell receptors. About 280 gigabases of sequencing data and approximately 80 million unique TCR sequences were included in an early release covering roughly 700 HLA-typed donors. An earlier analysis of 587 of the donors used high-throughput TCR beta sequencing to judge whether each TCR beta V gene segment behaved as functional or pseudogenic.

The cohort was made up of 500 to 800 healthy bone marrow donors. Cohort members were all nominally healthy when sampled, although unrecorded immune exposures were likely present. The donor tested CMV seropositive, placing the donor among the roughly 300 seropositive members of the cohort. Each donor provided a peripheral blood sample, and peripheral blood mononuclear cells were used for TCR beta sequencing. The Qiagen DNeasy Blood Extraction Kit was used to extract genomic DNA from the blood cell samples. The CDR3 holds 15 amino acids from the cysteine to the phenylalanine. CDR3 DNA only is kept here, 45 bases in frame from base 1. The germline V gene (reference sequence) supplies CDR1 MNHNY and CDR2 SVGAGI. V drops 6 bases and J drops 3 bases, leaving 14 bases in between. Of note for this clone: What this receptor recognizes is not known. No base qualities exist here, and no much larger clone lies one base off it.

Summary of the overall study and its limitations: While some public TCRs were present in many individuals, most TCR sequences turned up only very rarely across donors. According to a later analysis, most CMV-associated TCR beta chains appeared to be HLA-restricted, and the HLA associations seemed to be driven largely by CMV exposure. In an earlier analysis of more than 500 of the donors, most TCR beta V segments appeared in productive rearrangements about 87% or about 30% of the time, broadly matching IMGT annotations. In vitro tests confirmed that three of the cytomegalovirus-associated TCR beta chains recognize cytomegalovirus antigens. The classifier was reported to diagnose cytomegalovirus status with high specificity and sensitivity in both the original cohort and the validation cohort. When HLA alleles, especially DR and DQ, strongly co-occurred, attributing TCR associations to individual alleles was difficult. A cluster of highly shared sequence variants was judged likely to be a technical artifact of the sequencing pipeline. According to the authors, the approach could potentially be generalized to other disease states and immunological phenotypes. A later analysis found that HLA-associated TCR beta chains were more clonally expanded and had lower generation probabilities than equally common non-associated chains. Immune exposure information for the cohort was limited to CMV serostatus. Presence/absence analyses assumed roughly uniform sequencing depth across donors, an assumption that may not hold. A later analysis found that TCR association rates varied across HLA loci, with DRB1 alleles showing the most associated TCRs and HLA-C alleles the fewest. Because HLA typing was unavailable for some donors at each locus, only the typed subset was used in association tests. Approximately 18 rarely observed V segments, including chromosome 9 orphons, were excluded from the earlier analysis of about 500 of the donors because counts were too low. A further reported finding was that TCR beta sequences accurately predicted the HLA-A and HLA-B alleles for most subjects in the first cohort. An association between a missense DCLRE1C variant and V-gene and J-gene trimming of TCR beta chains was found in a later genetic analysis and replicated in an independent cohort. Correlated functional status among segregating V segments might reflect linkage disequilibrium, but an unknown experimental factor could not be ruled out. In a later analysis, 16,951 TCR beta sequences were associated with specific HLA alleles at a false discovery rate of 0.05. This cohort had only TCR beta chains sequenced, and the lack of alpha or paired-chain data limited which features could be detected. According to a later genetic analysis, donors in an Asian-associated ancestry cluster had fewer N-insertions in productive TCRs than the approximately 670-donor mean. In the study, approximately 160 TCR beta chains were listed as associated with cytomegalovirus. A later analysis reported that several top co-occurrence clusters appeared linked to parvovirus B19, influenza, CMV and Epstein-Barr virus. Some IMGT-functional V segments, including TRBV6-2 and TRBV6-3, could not be distinguished by the 87-base-pair reads and were therefore excluded.

Library construction relied on the immunoSEQ multiplex PCR assay. For the multiplex PCR, a mixture combining 60 forward primers for TCR Vbeta segments and 13 reverse primers for TCR Jbeta segments was used. Amplification of the CDR3 region of rearranged TCR beta genes was performed with a multiplex PCR assay on genomic DNA. On the Illumina HiSeq System, the amplified TCR beta libraries were sequenced as 87-base-pair reads. The original pipeline was this. Across the 700 or so repertoires, a later analysis counted approximately 83 million unique TCR beta chains, roughly 11 million of which were shared by at least two donors. Raw reads were error-corrected and collapsed into unique sequences with a nearest-neighbor algorithm that merged closely related sequences to remove PCR and sequencing errors. V, D and J gene segments were assigned by aligning CDR3 sequences to IMGT reference sequences. For a sequence to be retained, at least a six-nucleotide match to both a V gene segment and a J gene segment was required. A rearrangement was called productive if the CDR3 had no stop codons and remained in frame with V and J, and every other rearrangement was called non-productive. Following IMGT convention, CDR3 was defined as the stretch from the second conserved V-encoded cysteine to the conserved J-encoded phenylalanine. Sequences without an unambiguous match to a single V gene segment were excluded from the earlier analysis of about 600 of the donors. In an earlier analysis of around 590 of the donors, a V segment was called functional when productive rearrangements were above 56.7%, and segregating when the standard deviation between donors exceeded 5%. A statistical classification framework was built for diagnosing cytomegalovirus status from the catalog of TCR beta chain sequences. In a later analysis, TCR nucleotide sequences were compared against IMGT/GENE-DB human TR gene sequences so that V and J genes could be assigned. Using the TCRdist pipeline, a later analysis assigned CDR3 sequences along with most-parsimonious VDJ recombination scenarios. In a later analysis, each TCR beta chain was defined by its CDR3 amino acid sequence together with its V-gene family, and reads lacking a unique V-gene family were excluded. To address suspected cross-contamination and a sequencing artifact, a later analysis removed 592 highly shared, low-generation-probability nucleotide sequences. In a later analysis, a clonal expansion index was calculated for each public chain from normalized within-repertoire ranks of inferred template counts. Generation probabilities in a later analysis came from a VDJ recombination model fitted to out-of-frame rearrangements, and those results were checked against IGoR. In a later analysis, hypergeometric tests were used to score TCR-TCR, TCR-HLA and TCR-CMV co-occurrence, with a repertoire-size bias correction applied to TCR pairs. A later analysis estimated false discovery rates by permuting HLA or CMV assignments 20 times. A later analysis grouped co-occurring TCRs with DBSCAN, adding TCRdist sequence similarity when clustering within HLA-allele-positive subsets. Co-occurrence clustering excluded repertoires with fewer than 30,000 or more than 120,000 public chains, plus five with anomalous nucleotide sharing. TCRdb retrieved this table from immuneACCESS and kept in-frame rearrangements only. Not all clones are present; in checked studies, unresolved V genes account for under half, and no reason is known for the remainder. Clonal size and the V and J genes are those of that table, whereas D and trimming came from the DNA. The sample table records over 25,000 clones; about 60% of these occur just once. 42% of the sample rests with the top ten.

This receptor was taken from a male donor in good health and CMV-seropositive. Material for sequencing was PBMCs. Recombination linked TRBV6-6 to TRBJ2-2, with TRBD2 perhaps the D gene, on 5 matching bases. The CDR3 here reads CASREMAGYTGELFF. The DNA reads TGTGCCAGCAGAGAAATGGCGGGTTACACCGGGGAGCTGTTTTTT.